Reported below is one T cell receptor (beta chain). As originally analysed: Amplification from reference gene primers served as the basis for estimated nucleated cell counts. Clones were read by immunoSEQ multiplex PCR, and TCRdb kept only the in-frame ones, dropping some. V, J and clone size are taken as reported in that table, and D and trimming were inferred from the DNA itself. The sample contains over 150,000 clones, about 88% of which appear only once. These data originate in a study of blood T cell repertoires in COVID-19. Germline V gene lookup returns CDR1 SGHVS and CDR2 FQNEAQ. After removal of 3 bases from V and 2 bases from J, the junction contained 2 bases not matched to a gene. This CDR3 has 16 residues.

The sequenced sample consisted of peripheral blood. The receptor comes from a man between 18 and 29 years old who had recovered from COVID-19. V is TRBV7-8 and J is TRBJ2-3; 13 positions agree with TRBD2. The CDR3 region is CASSFTSGRATDTQYF. CDR3 DNA: TGTGCCAGCAGCTTCACTAGCGGGAGGGCCACAGATACGCAGTATTTT. The full variable domain, completed using reference TRBV7-8 and TRBJ2-3, is GAGVSQSPRYKVAKRGQDVALRCDPISGHVSLFWYQQALGQGPEFLTYFQNEAQLDKSGLPSDRFFAERPEGSVSTLKIQRTQQEDSAVYLCASSFTSGRATDTQYFGPGTRLTVL.